This TCR beta chain derives from a study of shared clonotypes between healthy human individuals. Points from the study as a whole: It was anticipated that sequencing depth would influence how many clonotypes donors shared.

In the study's own analysis: Because ImmunoSEQ provided only junction sequences with no quality scores, the filtering differed. Measured with immunoSEQ multiplex PCR; TCRdb has only the in-frame clones, and not every one. V, J and clone size are taken as reported in that table, and D and trimming were inferred from the DNA itself. The sample consists of over a million clones, around 78% of them appearing once. As for this clone: Its antigen is still unknown.

Trimming left V 2 bases short and J 2 bases short, with 13 bases between. Germline V CDR1 and CDR2: MDHEN, SYDVKM. This CDR3 spans 16 amino acids. The specimen sequenced was memory CD4+ T cells from PBMCs. Subset reported: CD45RA-negative fraction. This receptor was identified in a man aged 18 to 30 in good health. Some clones in this sample may be carry-over from other donors' samples. V usage is TRBV28 and J usage is TRBJ1-5, with D hard to call. In DNA, the CDR3 is TGTGCCAGCAGTTTAAGGGCTCCTATGGGCAATCAGCCCCAGCATTTT. Residues: CASSLRAPMGNQPQHF.